This TCR beta chain emerged from a study of blood T cell repertoires in COVID-19. About the study: Sites across the United States, Italy and Spain contributed samples from acute and convalescent COVID-19.

The V and J ends lost 4 bases and 5 bases, in that order; junction bases with no gene match: 11. Germline loops: CDR1 SGHVT, CDR2 SQSDAQ. The CDR3 runs 16 residues. Measured with immunoSEQ multiplex PCR; TCRdb has only the in-frame clones, and not every one. The repertoire consists of about 130,000 clones, with about 85% occurring once and the leading ten covering more than 9.5%. The sequenced sample was peripheral blood. The sequence derives from a man aged 35 to 55 with active or convalescent COVID-19. This chain links TRBV7-4 with TRBJ2-3; 8 nucleotides line up with TRBD2. In nucleotides, the CDR3 is TGTGCCAGCAGCTCCAGAGGAGCGGGGGACGGAGATACGCAGTATTTT. Amino acid sequence: CASSSRGAGDGDTQYF.